This entry describes one T cell receptor (beta chain). The record originates from a study of cytomegalovirus exposure and HLA in healthy donors. Primers: 60 Vbeta forward and 13 Jbeta reverse. Method: immunoSEQ multiplex PCR; TCRdb's copy keeps in-frame clones and lacks some. Of around 170,000 clones in the sample, around 80% were seen once. The ends lost 5 bases at V and 4 bases at J; junction bases unmatched: 4. This CDR3 spans 15 amino acids. CDR1 is SGHTA and CDR2 is FQGNSA in the germline V gene. The receptor's source is a woman aged 45-65 years in good health and CMV-seropositive. The sequenced material came from PBMCs. The chain recombines TRBV7-2 with TRBJ2-1; TRBD1 aligns across 11 bases. CDR3 nucleotides: TGTGCCAGCAGCGAAGGGACAGGGGGATACAATGAGCAGTTCTTC. This gives the protein CASSEGTGGYNEQFF.